The clone carrying this T cell receptor beta chain was seen only a few times. Its antigen is unidentified. This record belongs to a study of T cell responses to AZD1222 COVID-19 vaccine. Turning to the study itself: Second-dose intervals of approximately 4 or approximately 12 weeks were pooled.

Overall study results and limits: Only five to seven AZD1222 recipients were seropositive at baseline. Samples come after the peak T cell response, not at day 14.

The method was immunoSEQ multiplex PCR; TCRdb's version includes in-frame clones alone and lacks a portion of them. The sample gives 100,000 or so clones, approximately 90% of which show up once; about 9.3% is in the top ten. The CDR3 length is 15 residues. V dropped 0 bases and J dropped 6; count of bases not matched to a gene: 4. From germline, CDR1 is SGHTS and CDR2 YDEGEE. Sequencing used peripheral blood, obtained on day 0 of AZD1222 vaccination. This TCR derives from an adult in good health. This chain joins TRBV5-8 and TRBJ1-5; TRBD1 aligns across 9 bases. CDR3 protein: CASSLEDRGSQPQHF. CDR3 nucleotide sequence: TGTGCCAGCAGCTTGGAGGACAGGGGAAGTCAGCCCCAGCATTTT. The complete variable domain, with remaining parts taken from reference TRBV5-8 and TRBJ1-5, reads EAGVTQSPTHLIKTRGQQATLRCSPISGHTSVYWYQQALGLGLQFLLWYDEGEERNRGNFPPRFSGRQFPNYSSELNVNALELEDSALYLCASSLEDRGSQPQHFGDGTRLSIL.